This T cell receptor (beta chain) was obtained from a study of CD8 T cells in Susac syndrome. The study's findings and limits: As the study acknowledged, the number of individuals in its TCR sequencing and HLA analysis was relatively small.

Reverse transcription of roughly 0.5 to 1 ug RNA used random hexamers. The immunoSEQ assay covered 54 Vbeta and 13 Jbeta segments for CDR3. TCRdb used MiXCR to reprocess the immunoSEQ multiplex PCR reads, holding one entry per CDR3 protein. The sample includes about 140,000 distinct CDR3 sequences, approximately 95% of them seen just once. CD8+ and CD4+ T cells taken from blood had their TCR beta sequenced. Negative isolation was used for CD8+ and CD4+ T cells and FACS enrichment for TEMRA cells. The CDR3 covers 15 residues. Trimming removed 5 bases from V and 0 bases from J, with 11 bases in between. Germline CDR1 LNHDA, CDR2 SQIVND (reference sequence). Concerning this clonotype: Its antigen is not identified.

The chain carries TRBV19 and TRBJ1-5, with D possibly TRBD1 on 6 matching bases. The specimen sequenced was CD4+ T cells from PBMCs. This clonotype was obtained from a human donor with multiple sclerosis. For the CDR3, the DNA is TGTGCCAGTAGTGCCGACAGGAATAGCAATCAGCCCCAGCATTTT. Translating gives CASSADRNSNQPQHF.